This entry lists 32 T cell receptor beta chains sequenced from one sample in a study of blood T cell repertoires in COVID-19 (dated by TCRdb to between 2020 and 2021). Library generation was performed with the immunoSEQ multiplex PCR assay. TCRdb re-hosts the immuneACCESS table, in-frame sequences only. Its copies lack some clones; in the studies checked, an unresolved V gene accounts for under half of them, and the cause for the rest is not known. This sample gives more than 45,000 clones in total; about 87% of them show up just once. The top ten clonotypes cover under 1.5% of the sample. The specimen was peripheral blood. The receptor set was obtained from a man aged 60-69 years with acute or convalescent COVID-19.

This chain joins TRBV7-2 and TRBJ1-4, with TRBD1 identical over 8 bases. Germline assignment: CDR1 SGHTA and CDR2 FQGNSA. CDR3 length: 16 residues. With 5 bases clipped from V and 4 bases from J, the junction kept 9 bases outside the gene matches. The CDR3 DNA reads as TGTGCCAGCAGCCCCCCCAGGGGGCAGAGTAATGAAAAACTGTTTTTT. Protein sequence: CASSPPRGQSNEKLFF.

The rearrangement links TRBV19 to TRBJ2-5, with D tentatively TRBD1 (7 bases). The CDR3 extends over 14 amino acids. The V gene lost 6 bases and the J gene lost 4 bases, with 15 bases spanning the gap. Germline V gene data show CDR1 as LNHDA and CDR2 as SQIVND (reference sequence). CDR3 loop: CASRGGDRGETQYF. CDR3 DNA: TGTGCCAGTAGAGGAGGGGACAGAGGAGAGACCCAGTACTTC.

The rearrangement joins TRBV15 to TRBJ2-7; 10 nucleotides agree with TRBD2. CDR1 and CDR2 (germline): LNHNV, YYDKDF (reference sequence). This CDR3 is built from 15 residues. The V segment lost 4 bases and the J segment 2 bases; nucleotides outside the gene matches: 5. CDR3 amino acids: CATSMKREGPYEQYF. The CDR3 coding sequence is TGTGCCACCAGCATGAAGCGGGAGGGCCCCTACGAGCAGTACTTC.

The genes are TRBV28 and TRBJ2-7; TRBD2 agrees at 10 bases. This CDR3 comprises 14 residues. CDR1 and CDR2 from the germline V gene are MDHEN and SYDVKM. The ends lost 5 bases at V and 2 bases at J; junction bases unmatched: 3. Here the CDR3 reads CASSRLAGAYEQYF. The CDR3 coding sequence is TGTGCCAGCAGTCGTCTAGCGGGAGCCTACGAGCAGTACTTC.

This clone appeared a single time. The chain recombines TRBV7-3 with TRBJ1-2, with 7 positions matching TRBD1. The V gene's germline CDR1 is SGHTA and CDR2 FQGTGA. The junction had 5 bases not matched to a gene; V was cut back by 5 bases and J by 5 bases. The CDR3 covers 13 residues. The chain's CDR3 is CASSAGTDYGYTF. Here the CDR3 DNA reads TGTGCCAGCAGCGCCGGGACAGATTATGGCTACACCTTC.

The CDR3 loop is CATRPGGALGDTQYF. DNA of the CDR3: TGTGCCACCCGACCCGGGGGAGCGTTGGGAGATACGCAGTATTTT. The V gene is TRBV2, the J gene TRBJ2-3, with D possibly being TRBD2 (6 bases). CDR3 length: 15 residues. Germline V gene lookup returns CDR1 SNHLY and CDR2 FYNNEI. Trimming pared 10 bases from V and 5 bases from J, leaving 22 bases between.

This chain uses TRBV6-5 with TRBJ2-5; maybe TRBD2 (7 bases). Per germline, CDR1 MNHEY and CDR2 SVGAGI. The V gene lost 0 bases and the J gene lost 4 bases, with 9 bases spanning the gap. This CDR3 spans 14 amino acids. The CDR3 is CASSYSGGPETQYF. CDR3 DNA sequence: TGTGCCAGCAGTTACTCGGGGGGGCCAGAGACCCAGTACTTC.

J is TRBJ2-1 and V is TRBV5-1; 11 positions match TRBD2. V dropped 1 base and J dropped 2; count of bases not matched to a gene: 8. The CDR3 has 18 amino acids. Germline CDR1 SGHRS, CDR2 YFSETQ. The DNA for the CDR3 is TGCGCCAGCAGCTTGACCGGACTAGCGGGTACCACCTACAATGAGCAGTTCTTC. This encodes CASSLTGLAGTTYNEQFF. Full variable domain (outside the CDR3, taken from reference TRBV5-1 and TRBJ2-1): KAGVTQTPRYLIKTRGQQVTLSCSPISGHRSVSWYQQTPGQGLQFLFEYFSETQRNKGNFPGRFSGRQFSNSRSEMNVSTLELGDSALYLCASSLTGLAGTTYNEQFFGPGTRLTVL.

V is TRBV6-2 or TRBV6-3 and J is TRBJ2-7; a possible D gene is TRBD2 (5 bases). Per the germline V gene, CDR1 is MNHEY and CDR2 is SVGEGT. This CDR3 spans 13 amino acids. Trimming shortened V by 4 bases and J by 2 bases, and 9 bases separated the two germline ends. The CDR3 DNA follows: TGTGCCAGCAGTTGGGAGCGGACCTACGAGCAGTACTTC. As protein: CASSWERTYEQYF.

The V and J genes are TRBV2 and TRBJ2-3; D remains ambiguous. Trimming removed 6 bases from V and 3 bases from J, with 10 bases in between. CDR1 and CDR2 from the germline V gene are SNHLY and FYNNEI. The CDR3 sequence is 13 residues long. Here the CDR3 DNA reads TGTGCCAGCAGCCCCCCCTTTACAGATACGCAGTATTTT. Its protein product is CASSPPFTDTQYF.

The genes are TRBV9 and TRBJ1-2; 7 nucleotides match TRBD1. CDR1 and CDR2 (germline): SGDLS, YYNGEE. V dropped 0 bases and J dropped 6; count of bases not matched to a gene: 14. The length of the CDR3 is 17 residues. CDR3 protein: CASSVDPGQSTSNGYTF. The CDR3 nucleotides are TGTGCCAGCAGCGTAGATCCGGGACAGTCAACATCGAATGGCTACACCTTC.

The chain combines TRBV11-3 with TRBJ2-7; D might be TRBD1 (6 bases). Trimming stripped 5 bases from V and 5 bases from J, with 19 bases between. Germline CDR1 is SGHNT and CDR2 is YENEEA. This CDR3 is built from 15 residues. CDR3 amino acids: CASSARGTGRNEQYF. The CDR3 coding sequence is TGTGCCAGCAGCGCTAGGGGCACAGGGCGTAACGAGCAGTACTTC. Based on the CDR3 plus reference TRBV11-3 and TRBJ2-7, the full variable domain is EAGVVQSPRYKIIEKKQPVAFWCNPISGHNTLYWYLQNLGQGPELLIRYENEEAVDDSQLPKDRFSAERLKGVDSTLKIQPAELGDSAVYLCASSARGTGRNEQYFGPGTRLTVT.

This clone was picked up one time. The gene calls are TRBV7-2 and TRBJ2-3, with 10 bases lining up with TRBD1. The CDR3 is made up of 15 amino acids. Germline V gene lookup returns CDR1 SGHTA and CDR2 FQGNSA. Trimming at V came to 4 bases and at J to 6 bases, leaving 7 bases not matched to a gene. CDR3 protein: CASSSRDRGKDTQYF. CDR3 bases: TGTGCCAGCAGCTCCCGGGACAGGGGTAAGGATACGCAGTATTTT.

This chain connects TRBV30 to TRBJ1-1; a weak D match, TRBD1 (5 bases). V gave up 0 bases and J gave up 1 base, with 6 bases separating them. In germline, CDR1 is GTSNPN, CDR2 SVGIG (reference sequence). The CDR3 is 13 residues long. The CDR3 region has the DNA TGTGCCTGGAGTGTACAGGAGAACACTGAAGCTTTCTTT. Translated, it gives CAWSVQENTEAFF.

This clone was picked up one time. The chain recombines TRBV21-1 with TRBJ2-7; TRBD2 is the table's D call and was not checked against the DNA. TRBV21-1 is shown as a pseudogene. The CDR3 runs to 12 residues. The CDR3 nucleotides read TGTGCCAGCAGCAAAATCCGGGACGAGCAGTACTTC. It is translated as CASSKIRDEQYF.

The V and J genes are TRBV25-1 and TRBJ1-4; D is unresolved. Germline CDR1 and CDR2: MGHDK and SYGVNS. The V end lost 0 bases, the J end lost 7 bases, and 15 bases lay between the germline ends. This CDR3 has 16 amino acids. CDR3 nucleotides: TGTGCCAGCAGTGAATATGAGGGAGGGATGGGTGAAAAACTGTTTTTT. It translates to CASSEYEGGMGEKLFF.

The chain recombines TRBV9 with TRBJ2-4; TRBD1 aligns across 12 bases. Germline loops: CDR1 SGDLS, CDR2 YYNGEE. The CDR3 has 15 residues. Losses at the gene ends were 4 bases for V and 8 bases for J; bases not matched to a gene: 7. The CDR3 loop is CASSSGTGGRDIQYF. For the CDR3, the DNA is TGTGCCAGCAGCTCTGGGACAGGGGGCAGGGACATTCAGTACTTC.

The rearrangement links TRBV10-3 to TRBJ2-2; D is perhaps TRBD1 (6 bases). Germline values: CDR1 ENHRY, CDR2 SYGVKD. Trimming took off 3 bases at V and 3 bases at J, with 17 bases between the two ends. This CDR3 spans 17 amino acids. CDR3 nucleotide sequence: TGTGCCATCAGTGAAGTTGGCCCAGGGGCCGACACCGGGGAGCTGTTTTTT. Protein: CAISEVGPGADTGELFF.

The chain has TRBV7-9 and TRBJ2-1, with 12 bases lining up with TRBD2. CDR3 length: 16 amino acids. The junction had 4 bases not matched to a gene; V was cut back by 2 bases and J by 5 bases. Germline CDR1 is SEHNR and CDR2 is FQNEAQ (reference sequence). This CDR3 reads CASSLLAGGPHNEQFF. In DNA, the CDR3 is TGTGCCAGCAGCTTACTAGCGGGAGGGCCCCACAATGAGCAGTTCTTC.

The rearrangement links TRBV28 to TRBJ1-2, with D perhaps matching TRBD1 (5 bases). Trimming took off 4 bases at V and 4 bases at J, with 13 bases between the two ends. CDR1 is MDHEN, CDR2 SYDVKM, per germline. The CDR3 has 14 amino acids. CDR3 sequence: CASSSAGEAYGYTF. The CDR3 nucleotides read TGTGCCAGCAGTTCCGCGGGGGAGGCCTATGGCTACACCTTC.

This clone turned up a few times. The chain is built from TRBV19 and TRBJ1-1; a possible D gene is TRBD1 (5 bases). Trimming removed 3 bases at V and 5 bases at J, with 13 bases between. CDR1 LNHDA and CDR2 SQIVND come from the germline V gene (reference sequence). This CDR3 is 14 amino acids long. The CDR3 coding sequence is TGTGCCAGTAGTATCCTCGGACGGGGGACTGAAGCTTTCTTT. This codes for CASSILGRGTEAFF.

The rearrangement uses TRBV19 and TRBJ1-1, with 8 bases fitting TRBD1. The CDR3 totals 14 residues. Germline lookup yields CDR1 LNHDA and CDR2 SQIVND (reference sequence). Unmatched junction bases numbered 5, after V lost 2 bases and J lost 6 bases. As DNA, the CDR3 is TGTGCCAGTAGTATAACAGGGGGTAGGGCTGAAGCTTTCTTT. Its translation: CASSITGGRAEAFF.

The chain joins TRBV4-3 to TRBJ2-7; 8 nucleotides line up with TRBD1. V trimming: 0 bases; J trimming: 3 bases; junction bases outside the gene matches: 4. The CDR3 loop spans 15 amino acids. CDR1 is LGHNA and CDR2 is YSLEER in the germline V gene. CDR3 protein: CASSQDTDRDYEQYF. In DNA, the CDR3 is TGCGCCAGCAGCCAAGATACGGACAGGGACTACGAGCAGTACTTC.

The CDR3 DNA follows: TGTGCCAGCAGCTTTGGACAGGGGTCGGAGACCCAGTACTTC. This sequence encodes CASSFGQGSETQYF. This chain connects TRBV7-9 to TRBJ2-5; 9 bases map to TRBD1. Germline loops: CDR1 SEHNR, CDR2 FQNEAQ (reference sequence). The CDR3 is 14 residues long. After removal of 3 bases from V and 5 bases from J, the junction contained 4 bases not matched to a gene.

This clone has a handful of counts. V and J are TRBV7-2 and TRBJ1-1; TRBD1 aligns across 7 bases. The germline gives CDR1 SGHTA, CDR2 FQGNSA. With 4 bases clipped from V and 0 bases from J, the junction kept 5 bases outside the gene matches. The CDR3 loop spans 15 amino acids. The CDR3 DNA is TGTGCCAGCAGCTCAGGGGGTTGGGTGAACACTGAAGCTTTCTTT. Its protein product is CASSSGGWVNTEAFF.

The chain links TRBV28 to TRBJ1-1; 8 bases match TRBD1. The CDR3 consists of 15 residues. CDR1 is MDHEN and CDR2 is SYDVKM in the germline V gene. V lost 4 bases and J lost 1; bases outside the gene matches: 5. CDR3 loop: CASSSSGTGNTEAFF. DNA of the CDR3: TGTGCCAGCAGTTCGTCCGGGACAGGGAACACTGAAGCTTTCTTT.

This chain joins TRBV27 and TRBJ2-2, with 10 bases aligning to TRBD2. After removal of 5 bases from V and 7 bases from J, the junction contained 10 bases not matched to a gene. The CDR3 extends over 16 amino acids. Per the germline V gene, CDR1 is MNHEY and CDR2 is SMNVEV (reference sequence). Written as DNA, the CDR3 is TGTGCCAGCAGTCCCCGAGCGGGAGGGCAGGGCGGGGAGCTGTTTTTT. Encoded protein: CASSPRAGGQGGELFF.

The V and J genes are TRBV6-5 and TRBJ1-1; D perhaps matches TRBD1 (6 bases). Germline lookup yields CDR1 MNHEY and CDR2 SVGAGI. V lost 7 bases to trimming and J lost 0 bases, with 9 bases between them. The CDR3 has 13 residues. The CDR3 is CASTRTVNTEAFF. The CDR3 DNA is TGTGCCAGCACCCGGACAGTGAACACTGAAGCTTTCTTT.

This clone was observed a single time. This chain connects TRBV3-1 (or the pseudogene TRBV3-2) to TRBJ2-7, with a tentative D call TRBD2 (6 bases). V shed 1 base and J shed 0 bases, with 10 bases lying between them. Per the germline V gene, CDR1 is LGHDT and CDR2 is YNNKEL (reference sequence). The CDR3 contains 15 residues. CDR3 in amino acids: CASSQGVAASYEQYF. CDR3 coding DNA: TGTGCCAGCAGCCAAGGAGTAGCGGCCTCCTACGAGCAGTACTTC.

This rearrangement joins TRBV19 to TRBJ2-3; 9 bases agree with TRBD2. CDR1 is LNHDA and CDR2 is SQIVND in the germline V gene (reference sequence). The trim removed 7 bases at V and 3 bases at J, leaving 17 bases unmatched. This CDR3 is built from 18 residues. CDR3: CASTLDPDSGRSTDTQYF. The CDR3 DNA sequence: TGTGCCAGTACCCTGGACCCGGATAGCGGGAGAAGTACAGATACGCAGTATTTT.

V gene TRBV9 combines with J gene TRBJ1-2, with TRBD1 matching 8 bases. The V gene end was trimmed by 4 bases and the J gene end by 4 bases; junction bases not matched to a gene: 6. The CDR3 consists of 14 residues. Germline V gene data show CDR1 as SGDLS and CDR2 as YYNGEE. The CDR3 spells CASSTNRGGYGYTF. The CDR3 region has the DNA TGTGCCAGCAGCACGAACAGGGGGGGCTATGGCTACACCTTC.

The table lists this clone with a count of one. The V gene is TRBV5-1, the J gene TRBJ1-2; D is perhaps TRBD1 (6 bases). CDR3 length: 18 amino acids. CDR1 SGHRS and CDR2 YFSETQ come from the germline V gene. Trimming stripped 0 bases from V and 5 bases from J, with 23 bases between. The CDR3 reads CASSLEAPDSVNVYGYTF. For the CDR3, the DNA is TGCGCCAGCAGCTTGGAGGCGCCGGACAGTGTAAATGTGTATGGCTACACCTTC.